Relative to its sample, the clone carrying this TCR beta chain is medium-sized. Its cognate antigen is unknown. Full-length variable regions came from constant-region reverse primers plus semi-nested Nested Universal Primer A PCR. TCRdb reprocessed the 5' RACE reads with MiXCR, giving one entry per CDR3 protein. The table has more than 45,000 distinct CDR3 sequences, 25% to 35% seen once; the top ten hold under 3.5%. Overall study findings and caveats: The TCR gene usage of tumor memory CD4+ T cells clustered together with blood and lymph node memory CD4+ cells and with lymph node naive CD4+ cells. Greatest tumor Treg TCR overlap was with tumor naive CD4+ cells.

This sequence originates from a female donor with breast cancer. The sequenced material came from tumor-infiltrating memory CD4+ T cells sorted from the breast tumor. Subset: memory CD4+ T cells, CD4+CD45RO+CD25-.

This chain's CDR3 is CATSDLRTGELFF. Written as DNA, the CDR3 is TGTGCCACCAGTGATTTGCGCACCGGGGAGCTGTTTTTT. The chain joins TRBV24-1 to TRBJ2-2; unclear D gene. CDR1 and CDR2 from the germline V gene are KGHDR and SFDVKD. The CDR3 runs to 13 residues. V lost 0 bases, J lost 4 bases, and 2 bases lay in between.